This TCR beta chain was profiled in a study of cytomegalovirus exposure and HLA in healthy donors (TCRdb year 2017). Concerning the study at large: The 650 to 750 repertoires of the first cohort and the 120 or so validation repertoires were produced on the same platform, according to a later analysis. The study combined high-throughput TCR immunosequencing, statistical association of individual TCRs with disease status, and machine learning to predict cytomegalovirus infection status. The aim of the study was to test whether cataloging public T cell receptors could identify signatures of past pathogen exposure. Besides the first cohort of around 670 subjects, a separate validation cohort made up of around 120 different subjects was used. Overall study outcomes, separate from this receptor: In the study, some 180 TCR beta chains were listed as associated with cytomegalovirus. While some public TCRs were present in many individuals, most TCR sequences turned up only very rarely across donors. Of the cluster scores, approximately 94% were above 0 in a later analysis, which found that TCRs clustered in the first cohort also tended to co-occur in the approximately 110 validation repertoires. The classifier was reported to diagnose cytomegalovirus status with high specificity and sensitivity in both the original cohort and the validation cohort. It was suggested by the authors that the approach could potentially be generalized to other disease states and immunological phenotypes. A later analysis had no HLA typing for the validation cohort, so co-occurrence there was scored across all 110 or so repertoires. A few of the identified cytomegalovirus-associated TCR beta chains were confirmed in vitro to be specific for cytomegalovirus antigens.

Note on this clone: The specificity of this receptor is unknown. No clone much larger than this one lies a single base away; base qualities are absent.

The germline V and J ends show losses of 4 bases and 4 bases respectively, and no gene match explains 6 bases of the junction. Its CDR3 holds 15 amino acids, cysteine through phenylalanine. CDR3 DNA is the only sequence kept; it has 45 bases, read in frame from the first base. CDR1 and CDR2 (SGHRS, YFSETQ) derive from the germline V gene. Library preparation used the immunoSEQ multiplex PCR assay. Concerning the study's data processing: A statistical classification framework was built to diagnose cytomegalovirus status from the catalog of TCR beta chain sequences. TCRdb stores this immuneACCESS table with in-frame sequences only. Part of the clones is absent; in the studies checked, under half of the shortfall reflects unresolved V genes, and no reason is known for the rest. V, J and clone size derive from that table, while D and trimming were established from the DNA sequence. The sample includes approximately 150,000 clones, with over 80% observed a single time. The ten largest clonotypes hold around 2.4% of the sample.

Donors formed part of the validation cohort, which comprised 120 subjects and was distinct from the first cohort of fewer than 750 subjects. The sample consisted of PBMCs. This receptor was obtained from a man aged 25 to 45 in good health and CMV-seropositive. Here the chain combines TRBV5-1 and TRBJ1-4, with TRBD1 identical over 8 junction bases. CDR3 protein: CASSNQGAGNEKLFF. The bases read TGCGCCAGCAGCAATCAGGGGGCGGGTAATGAAAAACTGTTTTTT.